These 8 T cell receptor beta chains originate from one sample sequenced in a study of cytomegalovirus exposure and HLA in healthy donors. PCR used 60 Vbeta primers and 13 Jbeta primers. Data came from immunoSEQ multiplex PCR; TCRdb stores just in-frame clones and leaves some out. Found here are around 200,000 clones, under 85% of them singletons; the top ten hold 1.5% to 2%. Specimen: PBMCs. The receptor source for this set is a woman under 30 in good health and CMV-seronegative.

This chain uses TRBV11-2 with TRBJ2-1; 8 bases are a match to TRBD2. V trimming: 2 bases; J trimming: 7 bases; junction bases outside the gene matches: 7. This CDR3 region has 15 residues. Germline CDR1 reads SGHAT; CDR2 reads FQNNGV. The CDR3 loop reads CASSLRAGGVNEQFF. Here the CDR3 DNA reads TGTGCCAGCAGCTTAAGGGCGGGGGGCGTAAATGAGCAGTTCTTC. The full variable domain, completed using reference TRBV11-2 and TRBJ2-1, is EAGVAQSPRYKIIEKRQSVAFWCNPISGHATLYWYQQILGQGPKLLIQFQNNGVVDDSQLPKDRFSAERLKGVDSTLKIQPAKLEDSAVYLCASSLRAGGVNEQFFGPGTRLTVL.

This clone came up a few times. The V and J genes are TRBV4-1 and TRBJ2-7; TRBD2 might be the D (6 bases). The V gene lost 0 bases and the J gene lost 3 bases, with 12 bases spanning the gap. Germline lookup yields CDR1 MGHRA and CDR2 YSYEKL. This CDR3 contains 15 residues. The CDR3 here is CASSQDRGTDYEQYF. CDR3 bases: TGCGCCAGCAGCCAAGATCGGGGGACTGACTACGAGCAGTACTTC.

The chain combines TRBV6-5 with TRBJ2-1; 7 positions match TRBD1. Germline CDR1 is MNHEY and CDR2 is SVGAGI. V was pared by 5 bases and J by 0 bases, with 4 bases of the junction left unmatched. The CDR3 consists of 15 residues. The CDR3 region has the DNA TGTGCCAGCAGTCCGAACAGGGGCTCCTACAATGAGCAGTTCTTC. Residues: CASSPNRGSYNEQFF.

This sequence joins TRBV30 and TRBJ2-7; D unclear. Germline-derived CDR1 and CDR2 are GTSNPN and SVGIG (reference sequence). V was shortened by 7 bases and J by 0 bases, with 7 bases between the two germline ends. This CDR3 is 11 amino acids long. CDR3 nucleotide sequence: TGTGCCTATCGTTTCTCCTACGAGCAGTACTTC. Amino acids: CAYRFSYEQYF. Variable domain in full (rest from reference TRBV30 and TRBJ2-7): SQTIHQWPATLVQPVGSPLSLECTVEGTSNPNLYWYRQAAGRGLQLLFYSVGIGQISSEVPQNLSASRPQDRQFILSSKKLLLSDSGFYLCAYRFSYEQYFGPGTRLTVT.

This clone is a singleton in its sample. This chain connects TRBV15 to TRBJ2-7; the D is unclear. CDR1 is LNHNV, CDR2 YYDKDF, per germline (reference sequence). V dropped 1 base and J dropped 0 bases, with 16 bases sitting between them. The CDR3 is made up of 17 amino acids. CDR3 residues: CATSRAPPRLSSYEQYF. DNA for the CDR3: TGTGCCACCAGCAGAGCCCCCCCGAGACTCAGCTCCTACGAGCAGTACTTC. Full variable domain (remainder filled in from reference TRBV15 and TRBJ2-7): DAMVIQNPRYQVTQFGKPVTLSCSQTLNHNVMYWYQQKSSQAPKLLFHYYDKDFNNEADTPDNFQSRRPNTSFCFLDIRSPGLGDTAMYLCATSRAPPRLSSYEQYFGPGTRLTVT.

V is TRBV2 and J is TRBJ2-7; D may be TRBD2 (7 bases). V was trimmed by 9 bases and J by 1 base, leaving 19 bases between them. This CDR3 contains 15 residues. Germline lookup yields CDR1 SNHLY and CDR2 FYNNEI. DNA of the CDR3: TGTGCCAGTAGTACGGGGGGCCGTCCTTCCTACGAGCAGTACTTC. Amino acid sequence: CASSTGGRPSYEQYF.

CDR3 sequence (DNA): TGCGCCAGCAGCCCCCTATCCACAGATACGCAGTATTTT. It is translated as CASSPLSTDTQYF. The chain recombines TRBV5-1 with TRBJ2-3; D unresolved. V was pared by 4 bases and J by 2 bases, with 8 bases between. The CDR3 spans 13 residues. From germline, CDR1 is SGHRS and CDR2 YFSETQ.

This chain links TRBV9 with TRBJ2-1, with D possibly being TRBD1 (6 bases). Trimming stripped 4 bases from V and 8 bases from J, with 10 bases between. The CDR3 runs 12 residues. CDR1 is SGDLS, CDR2 YYNGEE, per germline. The CDR3 spells CASSWGRDEQFF. Here the CDR3 DNA reads TGTGCCAGCAGCTGGGGGCGAGATGAGCAGTTCTTC.